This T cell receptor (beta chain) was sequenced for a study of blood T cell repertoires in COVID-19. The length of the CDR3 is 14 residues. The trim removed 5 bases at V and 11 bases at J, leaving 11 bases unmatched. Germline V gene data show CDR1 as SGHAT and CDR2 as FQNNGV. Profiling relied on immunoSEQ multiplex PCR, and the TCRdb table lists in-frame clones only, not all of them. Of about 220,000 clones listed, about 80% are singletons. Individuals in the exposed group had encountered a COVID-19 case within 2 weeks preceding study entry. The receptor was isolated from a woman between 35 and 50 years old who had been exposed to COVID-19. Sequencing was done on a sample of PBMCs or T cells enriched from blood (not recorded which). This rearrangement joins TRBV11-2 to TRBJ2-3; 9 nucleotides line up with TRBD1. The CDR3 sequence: CASSTLDRGFLQYF. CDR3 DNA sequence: TGTGCCAGCAGCACGCTAGACAGGGGGTTTTTGCAGTATTTT.